These 16 T cell receptor beta chains originate from one sample sequenced in a study of blood T cell repertoires in COVID-19. Libraries were prepared by immunoSEQ multiplex PCR; TCRdb keeps only in-frame clonotypes and omits some of them. The sample holds around 150,000 clones, 90% seen once. The source material was peripheral blood. The receptors were sampled from a man in his sixties with active or convalescent COVID-19.

This clone was counted a single time. The chain joins TRBV6-4 to TRBJ1-1; 7 bases match TRBD1. Trimming took 1 base from V and 4 from J; bases not matched to a gene: 9. The germline V gene has CDR1 MRHNA and CDR2 SNTAGT. CDR3 length: 16 amino acids. The chain's CDR3 is CASSDWAQGGVTEAFF. DNA of the CDR3: TGTGCCAGCAGTGACTGGGCGCAGGGGGGTGTCACTGAAGCTTTCTTT.

The V call is TRBV5-6, the J call TRBJ1-3; weak D call: TRBD1 (6 bases). The CDR3 consists of 16 residues. The germline V and J ends were trimmed by 4 bases and 0 bases, with 14 bases remaining between them. CDR1 and CDR2 from the germline V gene are SGHDT and YYEEEE. The CDR3 nucleotides are TGTGCCAGCAGCCCCACAGGGTCCAGCTCTGGAAACACCATATATTTT. This encodes CASSPTGSSSGNTIYF. The entire variable domain, with the rest obtained from reference TRBV5-6 and TRBJ1-3, is as follows: DAGVTQSPTHLIKTRGQQVTLRCSPKSGHDTVSWYQQALGQGPQFIFQYYEEEERQRGNFPDRFSGHQFPNYSSELNVNALLLGDSALYLCASSPTGSSSGNTIYFGEGSWLTVV.

With respect to this clone: The junction shows a germline mismatch at one end, possibly a read error. The V and J genes are TRBV18 and TRBJ1-1; TRBD1 is a possible D gene (6 bases). Germline assignment: CDR1 KGHSH and CDR2 LQKENI. The CDR3 spans 13 residues. DNA for the CDR3: TGTGCCAGCTCACCACAGGACAGAGATCCAATCCACTTT. This codes for CASSPQDRDPIHF.

The V and J genes are TRBV6-5 and TRBJ1-1, with 7 nucleotides matching TRBD1. CDR1 MNHEY and CDR2 SVGAGI come from the germline V gene. The ends lost 2 bases at V and 2 bases at J; junction bases unmatched: 2. The CDR3 sequence is 14 residues long. CDR3 DNA: TGTGCCAGCAGTTACAAGGGGGCAAACACTGAAGCTTTCTTT. It specifies CASSYKGANTEAFF.

The J gene is TRBJ2-7, the V gene TRBV5-6; 7 nucleotides align to TRBD1. From germline, CDR1 is SGHDT and CDR2 YYEEEE. CDR3 size: 15 residues. The ends lost 5 bases at V and 7 bases at J; junction bases unmatched: 15. CDR3 in DNA: TGTGCCAGCAGGCCTGGACAGGCCCGGATTTTGGAGCAGTACTTC. Its protein product is CASRPGQARILEQYF.

The genes are TRBV2 and TRBJ2-7, with 13 bases aligning to TRBD2. This CDR3 has 15 amino acids. Germline CDR1 reads SNHLY; CDR2 reads FYNNEI. The ends lost 6 bases at V and 2 bases at J; junction bases unmatched: 4. Written as DNA, the CDR3 is TGTGCCAGCAGGGCCGGGACTAGCGGGGCCTACGAGCAGTACTTC. This translates into CASRAGTSGAYEQYF.

CDR3 sequence reads: CASSFGSSYNEQFF. The CDR3 DNA sequence: TGTGCCAGCAGCTTTGGGAGCTCCTACAATGAGCAGTTCTTC. V gene TRBV11-3 combines with J gene TRBJ2-1; a weak D match, TRBD2 (5 bases). CDR3 length: 14 residues. The germline CDR1 and CDR2 sequences are SGHNT and YENEEA. V lost 3 bases and J lost 0, with 6 bases in between.

V and J are TRBV4-2 and TRBJ2-3, with D possibly matching TRBD1 (6 bases). The germline CDR1 and CDR2 sequences are LGHNA and YNFKEQ. The CDR3 has 16 residues. V was pared by 0 bases and J by 0 bases, with 10 bases between. The CDR3 sequence: CASSQDVGASTDTQYF. The CDR3 DNA reads as TGTGCCAGCAGCCAAGATGTGGGGGCTAGCACAGATACGCAGTATTTT.

This chain joins TRBV28 and TRBJ2-4, with D hard to call. Trimming removed 5 bases from V and 1 base from J, with 21 bases in between. The CDR3 runs 18 residues. The germline V gene encodes CDR1 MDHEN and CDR2 SYDVKM. CDR3 DNA sequence: TGTGCCAGCAGTCCCCCTAATTTGATCGGGTGGGCCAAAAACATTCAGTACTTC. Its translation: CASSPPNLIGWAKNIQYF.

The gene calls are TRBV7-9 and TRBJ2-3, with 7 bases that match TRBD1. The length of the CDR3 is 12 residues. Germline V gives CDR1 SEHNR, CDR2 FQNEAQ (reference sequence). V lost 3 bases to trimming and J lost 9 bases; unmatched junction nucleotides: 3. The CDR3 DNA reads as TGTGCCAGCAGCTTGACAGGGCACACGCAGTATTTT. This sequence encodes CASSLTGHTQYF.

The genes are TRBV9 and TRBJ1-2, with D possibly matching TRBD1 (6 bases). This CDR3 has 14 amino acids. CDR1 and CDR2 (germline): SGDLS, YYNGEE. The germline V and J ends were trimmed by 0 bases and 2 bases, with 8 bases remaining between them. The CDR3 sequence is CASSVGTENYGYTF. CDR3 sequence (DNA): TGTGCCAGCAGCGTAGGGACAGAGAACTATGGCTACACCTTC.

The chain recombines TRBV27 with TRBJ2-3; 8 bases line up with TRBD1. The CDR3 runs to 13 residues. The V and J ends lost 5 bases and 3 bases, in that order; junction bases with no gene match: 1. Germline V CDR1 and CDR2: MNHEY, SMNVEV (reference sequence). The chain's CDR3 is CASSHRGTDTQYF. The CDR3 DNA is TGTGCCAGCAGTCACAGGGGGACAGATACGCAGTATTTT.

V and J are TRBV30 and TRBJ1-1; perhaps TRBD1 as D (6 bases). This CDR3 has 15 amino acids. From germline, CDR1 is GTSNPN and CDR2 SVGIG (reference sequence). V was shortened by 0 bases and J by 3 bases, with 14 bases between the two germline ends. Here the CDR3 DNA reads TGTGCCTGGAGTGTCGGGGGGGGCAGGGACACTGAAGCTTTCTTT. The encoded protein is CAWSVGGGRDTEAFF.

This clone was observed a few times. The V and J genes are TRBV6-2 or TRBV6-3 and TRBJ1-3; tentative D call: TRBD1 (5 bases). V lost 0 bases, J lost 0 bases, and 12 bases lay in between. Germline V gene data show CDR1 as MNHEY and CDR2 as SVGEGT. This CDR3 has 17 residues. CDR3 in DNA: TGTGCCAGCAGTTACTCTGGGACTTCAAGCTCTGGAAACACCATATATTTT. Translated: CASSYSGTSSSGNTIYF.

V is TRBV12-1 and J is TRBJ1-2; the table gives TRBD1 as D, unverified against the DNA. TRBV12-1 is classified as a pseudogene. CDR3 length: 14 residues. In DNA, the CDR3 is TGTGAATCCGGCCATAGACAGTCGCACTATGGCTACACCTTC. It yields the protein CESGHRQSHYGYTF.

The rearrangement joins TRBV7-9 to TRBJ2-7, with D uncertain. The CDR3 totals 12 residues. The V gene's germline CDR1 is SEHNR and CDR2 FQNEAQ (reference sequence). V was shortened by 1 base and J by 5 bases, with 6 bases between the two germline ends. The CDR3 DNA reads as TGTGCCAGCAGCTTAGGTCCGGACGAGCAGTACTTC. This encodes CASSLGPDEQYF.